The source of this TCR beta chain is a study of cytomegalovirus exposure and HLA in healthy donors. Across the study: Genetic ancestry analysis placed around four fifths of the 398 donors that were genotyped in the Caucasian-associated cluster.

In the PCR, 60 Vbeta and 13 Jbeta primers were used. TCRdb's table, derived via immunoSEQ multiplex PCR, lists solely in-frame clones and lacks some. The data contain about 120,000 clones, 80% of them seen just once; the ten biggest clones take up 7.5% to 9.5%. CDR1 and CDR2 from the germline V gene are MNHEY and SMNVEV (reference sequence). Trimming took off 3 bases at V and 5 bases at J, with 7 bases between the two ends. This CDR3 comprises 12 residues. About this clone itself: Its antigen remains unidentified.

Study-wide findings and caveats: Listed as cytomegalovirus-associated were 164 TCR beta chains. In a later analysis, several top co-occurrence clusters appeared linked to parvovirus B19, influenza, CMV and Epstein-Barr virus.

This TCR was recovered from a female donor in good health and CMV-seropositive. The sequenced sample consisted of PBMCs. The chain carries TRBV27 and TRBJ2-5; no clear D gene. Here the CDR3 reads CASSFPGETQYF. The CDR3 DNA follows: TGTGCCAGCAGTTTTCCCGGGGAGACCCAGTACTTC.